This paragraph reports one T cell receptor beta chain. Its antigen remains unknown. Treatment specified: approximately 18 received Ad26.COV2.S at low or high dose, single or two shots; 5 received placebo; per-sample allocation not given. It was on day 63 after the first vaccine or placebo injection that samples were taken. An adult aged 18-55 years in Boston served as the donor. It was Wuhan-strain SARS-CoV-2 spike that the Ad26 vaccine vector expressed. The data are from a study of Ad26.COV2.S vaccination and SARS-CoV-2 variants. In the study overall: Donor had been placed in the Ad26.COV2.S arm of the COV1001 trial.

With 6 bases clipped from V and 5 bases from J, the junction kept 9 bases outside the gene matches. The germline V gene has CDR1 LNHDA and CDR2 SQIVND (reference sequence). The CDR3 runs to 14 residues. Notes on the study in general: Vaccine recipients had higher spike-specific TCR breadth than placebo recipients.

Clones were sequenced by immunoSEQ multiplex PCR, and TCRdb holds only the in-frame ones, with some missing. This table has 410,000 or so clones, around nine tenths appearing once. The rearrangement links TRBV19 to TRBJ2-5; TRBD1 matches 7 bases. The input for sequencing was peripheral blood, taken in a trial of Ad26.COV2.S vaccine versus placebo. The receptor was isolated from a person between 18 and 65 years old who received the Ad26.COV2.S COVID-19 vaccine or a placebo. Here the CDR3 DNA reads TGTGCCAGTAGCCCGGGACAGTCACGGGAGACCCAGTACTTC. It translates to CASSPGQSRETQYF.